The 17 T cell receptor beta chains reported below all come from one sample, sequenced in a study of blood T cell repertoires in COVID-19. Clones were sequenced by immunoSEQ multiplex PCR, and TCRdb holds only the in-frame ones, with some missing. The table shows about 53,000 clones, with roughly 77% occurring only once. The sequenced material came from peripheral blood. The receptors come from an older man with active or convalescent COVID-19.

V and J are TRBV19 and TRBJ1-5, with TRBD1 matching over 8 bases. The CDR3 sequence is 15 residues long. Trimming cost V 8 bases and J 0 bases; bases outside gene matches: 6. The germline V gene encodes CDR1 LNHDA and CDR2 SQIVND (reference sequence). The CDR3 is CASSQGVTSNQPQHF. The CDR3 nucleotides read TGTGCCAGTTCACAGGGGGTTACTAGCAATCAGCCCCAGCATTTT.

V is TRBV27 and J is TRBJ1-5; the match to TRBD1 covers 7 bases. With V trimmed by 4 bases and J by 5 bases, 11 bases remained unmatched. The CDR3 runs 16 residues. CDR1 and CDR2 (germline): MNHEY, SMNVEV (reference sequence). The CDR3: CASSSYRGEGDQPQHF. In DNA, the CDR3 is TGTGCCAGCAGTTCGTACAGGGGAGAAGGGGATCAGCCCCAGCATTTT.

The chain combines TRBV27 with TRBJ2-3, with D tentatively TRBD1 (6 bases). The CDR3 covers 16 residues. Between the trimmed V and J ends, which lost 6 bases and 2 bases, there was a span of 18 bases. The germline V gene has CDR1 MNHEY and CDR2 SMNVEV (reference sequence). CDR3 region: CASSLDRTSYTDTQYF. The CDR3 DNA sequence: TGTGCCAGCAGCTTAGACAGGACCTCCTACACAGATACGCAGTATTTT.

The chain links TRBV30 to TRBJ2-7; maybe TRBD1 (5 bases). Trimming took off 3 bases at V and 2 bases at J, with 8 bases between the two ends. Germline CDR1 and CDR2: GTSNPN and SVGIG (reference sequence). CDR3 length: 12 residues. CDR3 amino acids: CAWRGRAYEQYF. Written as DNA, the CDR3 is TGTGCCTGGAGGGGCAGGGCCTACGAGCAGTACTTC. Full variable domain (missing parts from reference TRBV30 and TRBJ2-7): SQTIHQWPATLVQPVGSPLSLECTVEGTSNPNLYWYRQAAGRGLQLLFYSVGIGQISSEVPQNLSASRPQDRQFILSSKKLLLSDSGFYLCAWRGRAYEQYFGPGTRLTVT.

The V gene is TRBV7-6, the J gene TRBJ2-5; 11 nucleotides agree with TRBD1. The V gene's germline CDR1 is SGHVS and CDR2 FNYEAQ. There are 16 residues in the CDR3. The V segment lost 5 bases and the J segment 3 bases; nucleotides outside the gene matches: 8. The chain's CDR3 is CASSDVGQGAKETQYF. CDR3 DNA: TGTGCCAGCAGCGATGTAGGACAGGGGGCTAAAGAGACCCAGTACTTC.

CDR3 sequence (DNA): TGTGCCAGCAGCTTCAGTGGGCGGGGCACCGGGGAGCTGTTTTTT. This translates into CASSFSGRGTGELFF. This chain uses TRBV7-2 with TRBJ2-2, with D perhaps TRBD2 (6 bases). Germline assignment: CDR1 SGHTA and CDR2 FQGNSA. V was clipped by 3 bases and J by 4 bases, with 12 bases between them. The CDR3 loop spans 15 amino acids.

This chain joins TRBV19 and TRBJ1-1, with D possibly matching TRBD1 (6 bases). CDR1 LNHDA and CDR2 SQIVND come from the germline V gene (reference sequence). Deletions cut 3 bases from V and 4 bases from J, with 15 bases between. CDR3 length: 15 residues. CDR3 sequence reads: CASSMGHNRGTEAFF. The CDR3 region has the DNA TGTGCCAGTAGTATGGGACACAACCGGGGCACTGAAGCTTTCTTT.

The gene calls are TRBV4-3 and TRBJ2-1; 8 positions agree with TRBD2. After removal of 1 base from V and 8 bases from J, the junction contained 16 bases not matched to a gene. Germline values: CDR1 LGHNA, CDR2 YSLEER. The CDR3 runs to 18 residues. The DNA for the CDR3 is TGCGCCAGCAGCCAAGGCCCCGGGACTAGGGGGGGTCGCGATGAGCAGTTCTTC. Translated, it gives CASSQGPGTRGGRDEQFF.

J is TRBJ2-7 and V is TRBV15; D uncertain. The CDR3 contains 13 residues. The ends were cut back, 0 bases at V and 3 bases at J, with 6 bases in the middle. Per the germline V gene, CDR1 is LNHNV and CDR2 is YYDKDF (reference sequence). Here the CDR3 reads CATSREQNYEQYF. In DNA, the CDR3 is TGTGCCACCAGCAGAGAGCAGAACTACGAGCAGTACTTC.

The chain joins TRBV6-2 or TRBV6-3 to TRBJ2-3; 9 bases map to TRBD2. The CDR3 sequence is 17 residues long. The germline gives CDR1 MNHEY, CDR2 SVGEGT. The V and J ends lost 3 bases and 2 bases, in that order; junction bases with no gene match: 9. The CDR3 reads CASSYQWASGATDTQYF. The CDR3 DNA follows: TGTGCCAGCAGTTATCAGTGGGCTAGCGGGGCCACAGATACGCAGTATTTT.

This clone was detected a few times. CDR3 sequence reads: CAWGRDRPYGYTF. Written as DNA, the CDR3 is TGTGCCTGGGGCCGAGACAGGCCCTATGGCTACACCTTC. The rearrangement joins TRBV30 to TRBJ1-2, with D possibly being TRBD1 (6 bases). Trimming cost V 5 bases and J 4 bases, with 14 bases left between them. Germline CDR1 reads GTSNPN; CDR2 reads SVGIG (reference sequence). The CDR3 covers 13 residues.

Only one count was recorded for this clone. The rearrangement uses TRBV18 and TRBJ1-2, with 8 bases that match TRBD1. This CDR3 is 15 amino acids long. V was clipped by 3 bases and J by 2 bases; unmatched bases: 5. Germline V gene lookup returns CDR1 KGHSH and CDR2 LQKENI. In DNA, the CDR3 is TGTGCCAGCTCACCTCCGGGACAGGAGAACTATGGCTACACCTTC. Protein sequence: CASSPPGQENYGYTF.

Only one count was recorded for this clone. The V gene is TRBV6-5, the J gene TRBJ1-3; D is uncertain. There are 15 residues in the CDR3. Trimming left V 4 bases short and J 3 bases short, with 13 bases between. The germline CDR1 and CDR2 sequences are MNHEY and SVGAGI. The CDR3 region is CASSSDTLSGNTIYF. DNA of the CDR3: TGTGCCAGCAGTTCCGACACGTTGAGTGGAAACACCATATATTTT.

V and J are TRBV9 and TRBJ1-1; D is unclear. CDR3 size: 14 residues. CDR1 SGDLS and CDR2 YYNGEE come from the germline V gene. The ends were cut back, 4 bases at V and 3 bases at J, with 13 bases in the middle. The CDR3 loop is CASSLGREDTEAFF. CDR3 coding DNA: TGTGCCAGCAGCCTAGGGCGGGAGGACACTGAAGCTTTCTTT.

CDR3 sequence reads: CASSHRFAGGGFYEQYF. CDR3 coding DNA: TGTGCCAGCAGCCATCGTTTCGCAGGGGGCGGCTTTTACGAGCAGTACTTC. The J gene is TRBJ2-7, the V gene TRBV14; TRBD1 matches at 8 bases. The germline V gene encodes CDR1 SGHDN and CDR2 FVKESK. The V gene end was trimmed by 3 bases and the J gene end by 4 bases; junction bases not matched to a gene: 14. This CDR3 region has 17 residues.

V usage is TRBV19 and J usage is TRBJ1-2; 7 nucleotides match TRBD1. Germline V gene sequence: CDR1 LNHDA, CDR2 SQIVND (reference sequence). J was trimmed by 2 bases and V by 5 bases; bases with no gene match: 11. The CDR3 has 16 residues. Written as DNA, the CDR3 is TGTGCCAGTAGTTCCCCTAGATCGGGACAGAACTATGGCTACACCTTC. Translated, it gives CASSSPRSGQNYGYTF. The full variable domain, with the rest looked up from reference TRBV19 and TRBJ1-2, is DGGITQSPKYLFRKEGQNVTLSCEQNLNHDAMYWYRQDPGQGLRLIYYSQIVNDFQKGDIAEGYSVSREKKESFPLTVTSAQKNPTAFYLCASSSPRSGQNYGYTFGSGTRLTVV.

The chain uses TRBV7-6 and TRBJ2-5; no reliable D call. The CDR3 loop spans 14 amino acids. V lost 0 bases to trimming and J lost 4 bases, with 9 bases between them. Germline assignment: CDR1 SGHVS and CDR2 FNYEAQ. The CDR3 sequence: CASSLAARVETQYF. The CDR3 bases are TGTGCCAGCAGCTTAGCGGCCCGGGTAGAGACCCAGTACTTC.